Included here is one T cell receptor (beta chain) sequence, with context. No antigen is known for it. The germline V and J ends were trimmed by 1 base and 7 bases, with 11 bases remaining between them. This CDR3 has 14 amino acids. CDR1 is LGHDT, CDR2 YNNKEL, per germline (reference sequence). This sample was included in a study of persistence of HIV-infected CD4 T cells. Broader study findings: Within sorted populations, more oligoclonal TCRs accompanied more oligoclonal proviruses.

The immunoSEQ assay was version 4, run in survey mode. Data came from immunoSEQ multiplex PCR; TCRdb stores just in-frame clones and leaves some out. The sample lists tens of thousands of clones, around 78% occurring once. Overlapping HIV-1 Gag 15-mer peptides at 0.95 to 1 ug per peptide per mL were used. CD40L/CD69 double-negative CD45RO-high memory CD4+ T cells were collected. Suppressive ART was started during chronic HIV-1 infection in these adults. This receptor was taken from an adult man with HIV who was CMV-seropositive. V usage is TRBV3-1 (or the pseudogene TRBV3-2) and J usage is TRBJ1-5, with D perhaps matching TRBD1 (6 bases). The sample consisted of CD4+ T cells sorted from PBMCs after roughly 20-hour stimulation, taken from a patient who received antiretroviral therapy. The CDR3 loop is CASSQGQGWQPQHF. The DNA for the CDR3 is TGTGCCAGCAGCCAAGGGCAGGGGTGGCAGCCCCAGCATTTT.